The T cell receptor beta chain described here comes from a study of shared clonotypes between healthy human individuals. The method was immunoSEQ multiplex PCR; TCRdb's version includes in-frame clones alone and lacks a portion of them. This table holds roughly 650,000 clones, 96% found once. V was trimmed by 0 bases and J by 3 bases, leaving 24 bases between them. The CDR3 runs to 20 residues. Naive CD8 cells comprised CD45RO-negative, CCR7-positively selected cells, excluding terminally differentiated effector memory CD45RA+ cells. This clone appeared once. V gene TRBV5-3 combines with J gene TRBJ2-2, with D possibly matching TRBD2 (6 bases). TRBV5-3 falls under the ORF class, with uncertain function. The receptor was isolated from a woman aged 25 to 39 in good health. Sequenced material: naive CD8+ T cells sorted from blood. CDR3 nucleotide sequence: TGTGCCAGAAGCTTGGCAGCTAGCGAGAAAAAGAGATCCCACACCGGGGAGCTGTTTTTT. Translation gives CARSLAASEKKRSHTGELFF.